Below are 32 T cell receptor beta chains sequenced from a single sample in a study of control samples from healthy donors and cancer patients. The data were produced by immunoSEQ multiplex PCR, yet TCRdb's version contains in-frame clones alone and is incomplete. Among about 15,000 clones, about nine tenths were seen once, and the ten largest hold roughly 10%. Sequenced sample: PBMCs. The receptors originated from a woman in her sixties or seventies with colorectal cancer.

The V call is TRBV5-1, the J call TRBJ2-3, with D unclear. The length of the CDR3 is 16 residues. Between the trimmed V and J ends, which lost 5 bases and 0 bases, there was a span of 16 bases. Germline V lookup: CDR1 SGHRS, CDR2 YFSETQ. The CDR3 protein is CASRRWVLGSTDTQYF. The CDR3 nucleotides are TGCGCCAGCAGACGCTGGGTGCTGGGGAGCACAGATACGCAGTATTTT.

This rearrangement joins TRBV5-4 to TRBJ2-2, with TRBD1 as a possible D gene (6 bases). The CDR3 has 15 residues. Trimming stripped 5 bases from V and 7 bases from J, with 18 bases between. CDR1 and CDR2 (germline): SGHNT, YYREEE (reference sequence). The CDR3 DNA follows: TGTGCCAGCAGTTTTTGGGCAGGGGTGAACGGGGAGCTGTTTTTT. Residues: CASSFWAGVNGELFF.

The J gene is TRBJ1-2, the V gene TRBV4-3; D perhaps matches TRBD1 (6 bases). Germline CDR1 LGHNA, CDR2 YSLEER. V shed 4 bases and J shed 5 bases, with 14 bases lying between them. CDR3 length: 14 amino acids. The CDR3 loop is CASSPSGVGYGYTF. CDR3 nucleotide sequence: TGCGCCAGCAGCCCCTCAGGGGTAGGGTATGGCTACACCTTC.

This clone was counted once. The V call is TRBV11-3, the J call TRBJ1-1, with a weak D call TRBD1 (6 bases). The CDR3 extends over 16 amino acids. The ends were cut back, 0 bases at V and 4 bases at J, with 15 bases in the middle. Germline V CDR1 and CDR2: SGHNT, YENEEA. CDR3 nucleotides: TGTGCCAGCAGCTTAGAGGTTGTGGACAGCGCCACTGAAGCTTTCTTT. Amino acids: CASSLEVVDSATEAFF.

V gene TRBV15 combines with J gene TRBJ2-2, with 8 bases lining up with TRBD1. V gave up 0 bases and J gave up 5 bases; unmatched junction bases: 8. CDR1 and CDR2 (germline): LNHNV, YYDKDF (reference sequence). This CDR3 contains 17 residues. The CDR3 here is CATSRDRWQGATGELFF. The CDR3 DNA reads as TGTGCCACCAGCAGAGATAGGTGGCAGGGGGCTACCGGGGAGCTGTTTTTT.

J is TRBJ1-6 and V is TRBV7-2, with TRBD1 matching over 7 bases. V dropped 5 bases and J dropped 11; count of bases not matched to a gene: 12. The V gene's germline CDR1 is SGHTA and CDR2 FQGNSA. The CDR3 totals 15 residues. CDR3 in DNA: TGTGCCAGCAGCCAAGACAGGGTTAAGGGAACACCCCTCCACTTT. Amino acids: CASSQDRVKGTPLHF.

V is TRBV5-4 and J is TRBJ2-3; weak D call: TRBD1 (6 bases). This CDR3 has 12 amino acids. The V end was cut by 10 bases, the J end by 4 bases, with 13 bases between. Germline V CDR1 and CDR2: SGHNT, YYREEE (reference sequence). As DNA, the CDR3 is TGTGCCTTTCGCGAGGGGGCAGATACGCAGTATTTT. It codes for CAFREGADTQYF. Looking up the rest from reference TRBV5-4 and TRBJ2-3 gives the full variable domain: ETGVTQSPTHLIKTRGQQVTLRCSSQSGHNTVSWYQQALGQGPQFIFQYYREEENGRGNFPPRFSGLQFPNYSSELNVNALELDDSALYLCAFREGADTQYFGPGTRLTVL.

The chain uses TRBV7-9 and TRBJ1-1, with a possible D match to TRBD1 (6 bases). Germline V lookup: CDR1 SEHNR, CDR2 FQNEAQ (reference sequence). V gave up 5 bases and J gave up 4 bases, with 14 bases separating them. CDR3 length equals 14 residues. CDR3: CASSLREGGTEAFF. CDR3 in DNA: TGTGCCAGCAGCCTGCGGGAAGGGGGCACTGAAGCTTTCTTT.

The chain combines TRBV12-3 or TRBV12-4 with TRBJ1-1, with D unclear. V was cut by 2 bases and J by 7 bases, with 5 bases left in between. The CDR3 covers 11 residues. The CDR3 sequence is CASSLWSEAFF. The CDR3 DNA sequence: TGTGCCAGCAGTTTATGGAGTGAAGCTTTCTTT.

CDR3 protein: CASKGGAGQLQCFF. CDR3 bases: TGTGCCAGCAAGGGGGGTGCGGGACAGCTGCAATGCTTCTTT. This chain uses TRBV25-1 with TRBJ1-1, with 7 bases aligning to TRBD1. The CDR3 has 14 residues. CDR1 is MGHDK, CDR2 SYGVNS, per germline. V was pared by 7 bases and J by 14 bases, with 19 bases of the junction left unmatched.

This clone was counted between two and nine times. The chain carries TRBV19 and TRBJ1-4; perhaps TRBD1 as D (6 bases). This CDR3 is 16 amino acids long. Germline values: CDR1 LNHDA, CDR2 SQIVND (reference sequence). The ends were cut back, 3 bases at V and 0 bases at J, with 11 bases in the middle. The CDR3 DNA sequence: TGTGCCAGTAGTATCGGCCAGGGGACAACTAATGAAAAACTGTTTTTT. Encoded protein: CASSIGQGTTNEKLFF.

The V call is TRBV5-1, the J call TRBJ1-2, with TRBD1 matching 7 bases. Germline V gene sequence: CDR1 SGHRS, CDR2 YFSETQ. The CDR3 has 13 amino acids. The junction had 5 bases not matched to a gene; V was cut back by 6 bases and J by 3 bases. The CDR3: CASNRGSDYGYTF. In nucleotides, the CDR3 is TGCGCCAGCAACAGGGGCTCCGACTATGGCTACACCTTC.

The rearrangement links TRBV5-6 to TRBJ1-2; 9 nucleotides align to TRBD1. Trimming at V came to 0 bases and at J to 6 bases, leaving 6 bases not matched to a gene. Germline V gene lookup returns CDR1 SGHDT and CDR2 YYEEEE. This CDR3 comprises 15 residues. The CDR3 sequence is CASSLVVWDRDGYTF. The CDR3 bases are TGTGCCAGCAGCTTGGTTGTGTGGGACAGGGATGGCTACACCTTC.

The gene calls are TRBV4-1 and TRBJ2-7; 9 nucleotides line up with TRBD2. The V gene's germline CDR1 is MGHRA and CDR2 YSYEKL. After removal of 2 bases from V and 0 bases from J, the junction contained 14 bases not matched to a gene. The CDR3 runs to 19 residues. The CDR3 sequence is CASSQLQARGLALSYEQYF. The CDR3 DNA is TGCGCCAGCAGCCAACTCCAAGCGAGGGGACTAGCCCTCTCCTACGAGCAGTACTTC.

The V call is TRBV5-5, the J call TRBJ1-4; 9 nucleotides agree with TRBD1. J lost 1 base, V lost 4 bases, and 11 bases had no gene match. The CDR3 is 18 residues long. Germline V gene data show CDR1 as SGHKS and CDR2 as YYEKEE (reference sequence). The CDR3 coding sequence is TGTGCCAGCAGCCGGACAGAGTACAGGGGGCAAACTAATGAAAAACTGTTTTTT. Residues: CASSRTEYRGQTNEKLFF. Drawing the rest from reference TRBV5-5 and TRBJ1-4, the complete variable domain is DAGVTQSPTHLIKTRGQQVTLRCSPISGHKSVSWYQQVLGQGPQFIFQYYEKEERGRGNFPDRFSARQFPNYSSELNVNALLLGDSALYLCASSRTEYRGQTNEKLFFGSGTQLSVL.

The chain links TRBV9 to TRBJ2-7; tentatively, D is TRBD1 (6 bases). V was trimmed by 4 bases and J by 5 bases, leaving 16 bases between them. CDR1 is SGDLS and CDR2 is YYNGEE in the germline V gene. CDR3 length: 14 residues. The CDR3 sequence: CASSSRGGYDEQYF. The CDR3 DNA sequence: TGTGCCAGCAGCTCCAGAGGGGGATATGACGAGCAGTACTTC.

The CDR3 sequence: CARGEEKLFF. Here the CDR3 DNA reads TGTGCCAGGGGGGAGGAAAAACTGTTTTTT. V is TRBV21-1 and J is TRBJ1-4. TRBV21-1 is a pseudogene locus. This CDR3 is 10 amino acids long.

This sequence joins TRBV5-6 and TRBJ2-7; TRBD2 is a possible D gene (5 bases). Looked up from germline, CDR1 is SGHDT and CDR2 is YYEEEE. V lost 4 bases and J lost 2, with 16 bases in between. The CDR3 length is 15 residues. This CDR3 is CASSPLGSGTYEQYF. CDR3 nucleotides: TGTGCCAGCAGCCCCTTGGGGTCGGGAACCTACGAGCAGTACTTC.

A single count supports this clone. This chain links TRBV24-1 with TRBJ2-3; a weak D match, TRBD1 (5 bases). Germline CDR1 is KGHDR and CDR2 is SFDVKD. Trimming pared 4 bases from V and 1 base from J, leaving 11 bases between. This CDR3 has 15 residues. The CDR3 loop reads CATSDPGRGTDTQYF. CDR3 sequence (DNA): TGTGCCACCAGTGACCCAGGCAGGGGCACAGATACGCAGTATTTT.

The chain recombines TRBV2 with TRBJ2-7, with D unresolved. Trimming took 5 bases from V and 2 from J, leaving 4 bases between them. The CDR3 is made up of 11 amino acids. In germline, CDR1 is SNHLY, CDR2 FYNNEI. CDR3 DNA sequence: TGTGCCAGCAGTTCGGCCTACGAGCAGTACTTC. It translates to CASSSAYEQYF.

V and J are TRBV9 and TRBJ1-3; TRBD1 is a possible D gene (6 bases). With 3 bases removed from V and 8 bases from J, the gap between germline ends came to 18 bases. CDR3 length: 15 amino acids. Looked up from germline, CDR1 is SGDLS and CDR2 is YYNGEE. CDR3 nucleotides: TGTGCCAGCAGCGCCCGGGACACGCAGGGAGACACCATATATTTT. It yields the protein CASSARDTQGDTIYF.

The chain recombines TRBV7-2 with TRBJ1-2; unclear D gene. From germline, CDR1 is SGHTA and CDR2 FQGNSA. This CDR3 is 15 amino acids long. V was clipped by 0 bases and J by 4 bases, with 12 bases between them. In DNA form, the CDR3 reads TGTGCCAGCAGCTTAGCGCAAAACGGCTTCTATGGCTACACCTTC. This codes for CASSLAQNGFYGYTF.

This chain links TRBV9 with TRBJ1-4; D gene unclear. The CDR3 is 14 residues long. V shed 0 bases and J shed 8 bases, with 11 bases lying between them. The germline V gene encodes CDR1 SGDLS and CDR2 YYNGEE. In DNA, the CDR3 is TGTGCCAGCAGCGTAGACGGCTTCCCCGAAAAACTGTTTTTT. Translation: CASSVDGFPEKLFF.

The gene calls are TRBV15 and TRBJ2-2; D unclear. Trimming shortened V by 8 bases and J by 3 bases, and 10 bases separated the two germline ends. The V gene's germline CDR1 is LNHNV and CDR2 YYDKDF (reference sequence). This CDR3 has 13 residues. CDR3 sequence: CATVGFHTGELFF. The CDR3 DNA is TGTGCCACCGTGGGGTTTCACACCGGGGAGCTGTTTTTT.

The chain combines TRBV18 with TRBJ1-2; 9 positions match TRBD1. V shed 3 bases, J shed 0 bases, and the junction held 8 bases outside the gene matches. This CDR3 is built from 17 residues. The V gene's germline CDR1 is KGHSH and CDR2 LQKENI. The CDR3 nucleotides read TGTGCCAGCTCACCGTCGACAGGGGGGGTAGCTAACTATGGCTACACCTTC. Encoded protein: CASSPSTGGVANYGYTF.

The chain uses TRBV6-6 and TRBJ1-2; D unclear. The germline V gene has CDR1 MNHNY and CDR2 SVGAGI (reference sequence). The V end was cut by 6 bases, the J end by 10 bases, with 9 bases between. CDR3 length: 10 residues. The CDR3 nucleotides are TGTGCCAGCAGCCTCCAGGACTACACCTTC. This sequence encodes CASSLQDYTF.

This sequence joins TRBV6-5 and TRBJ2-5, with D possibly TRBD1 on 6 matching bases. The CDR3 consists of 14 residues. V was cut by 2 bases and J by 2 bases, with 9 bases left in between. Germline assignment: CDR1 MNHEY and CDR2 SVGAGI. CDR3: CASSYGGGQETQYF. The CDR3 DNA is TGTGCCAGCAGTTACGGGGGCGGACAAGAGACCCAGTACTTC.

The genes are TRBV9 and TRBJ2-7; 8 bases match TRBD2. The CDR3 covers 13 residues. Losses at the gene ends were 4 bases for V and 6 bases for J; bases not matched to a gene: 6. CDR1 and CDR2 from the germline V gene are SGDLS and YYNGEE. CDR3 DNA sequence: TGTGCCAGCAGCCCGGGACTAGAGGTCGAGCAGTACTTC. Translated: CASSPGLEVEQYF.

The chain couples TRBV9 to TRBJ2-6; D is undetermined. Trimming shortened V by 4 bases and J by 4 bases, and 15 bases separated the two germline ends. The length of the CDR3 is 16 residues. Germline V gene lookup returns CDR1 SGDLS and CDR2 YYNGEE. In nucleotides, the CDR3 is TGTGCCAGCAGCCCCCGGACCGGGCGGGGGGCCAACGTCCTGACTTTC. It encodes CASSPRTGRGANVLTF.

The table lists this clone with a count of one. V and J are TRBV4-3 and TRBJ2-3; D gene uncertain. Trimming removed 4 bases from V and 3 bases from J, with 8 bases in between. Germline V gene sequence: CDR1 LGHNA, CDR2 YSLEER. The CDR3 sequence is 13 residues long. For the CDR3, the DNA is TGCGCCAGCAGCCGGCGGATTACAGATACGCAGTATTTT. The encoded protein is CASSRRITDTQYF.

V is TRBV5-1 and J is TRBJ2-1; D gene unclear. The CDR3 loop spans 16 amino acids. CDR1 and CDR2 (germline): SGHRS, YFSETQ. The V gene lost 0 bases and the J gene lost 0 bases, with 10 bases spanning the gap. CDR3 coding DNA: TGCGCCAGCAGCTTGGTAGGGCGGAGCTCCTACAATGAGCAGTTCTTC. It yields the protein CASSLVGRSSYNEQFF.

The chain carries TRBV13 and TRBJ2-1, with D unresolved. Trimming removed 0 bases at V and 4 bases at J, with 10 bases between. Germline CDR1 PRHDT, CDR2 FYEKMQ (reference sequence). This CDR3 is built from 15 residues. The DNA for the CDR3 is TGTGCCAGCAGCTTAGGCCGGCAGACGTACAATGAGCAGTTCTTC. Amino acid sequence: CASSLGRQTYNEQFF.